The clone carrying this T cell receptor (beta chain) is labeled medium-sized. V gave up 2 bases and J gave up 0 bases; unmatched junction bases: 7. Germline V gene lookup returns CDR1 KGHSH and CDR2 LQKENI. The CDR3 spans 17 residues. The assay was immunoSEQ multiplex PCR, and TCRdb's table has in-frame clones only and misses some. This repertoire shows roughly 160,000 clones, over 75% found once; its top ten account for approximately 6.5%. Those who participated ranged in age from roughly 18 to 89 years and resided in about two dozen US areas. This entry is derived from a study of blood T cell repertoires in COVID-19. In the study overall: In each case, the material was cDNA or gDNA derived from T cells, B-cell-depleted T cells, or PBMCs.

V gene TRBV18 combines with J gene TRBJ2-7; 10 bases are a match to TRBD2. This TCR derives from a woman aged 50 to 65 who had recovered from COVID-19. The sequenced sample consisted of PBMCs or T cells enriched from blood (not recorded which). The CDR3 nucleotides are TGTGCCAGCTCACCAGAGCTGGCTAGCGGGAGCTCCTACGAGCAGTACTTC. Translation: CASSPELASGSSYEQYF.